Shown below are 21 T cell receptor beta chains from a single sample sequenced in a study of OX40 agonist ivuxolimab in advanced cancers. Measured with immunoSEQ multiplex PCR; TCRdb has only the in-frame clones, and not every one. The data contain about 69,000 clones, around 83% of them singletons. The input for sequencing was CD4+ or CD8+ T cells sorted from blood, taken in a trial of the OX40 agonist ivuxolimab. These receptors came from an adult with an advanced solid tumor such as melanoma, head and neck, liver or kidney cancer.

The chain links TRBV5-4 to TRBJ2-7; D possibly corresponds to TRBD2 (6 bases). Germline V lookup: CDR1 SGHNT, CDR2 YYREEE (reference sequence). V lost 7 bases and J lost 1, with 15 bases in between. There are 14 residues in the CDR3. The DNA for the CDR3 is TGTGCCAGCTCCCCCCCGGGGGATTCCTACGAGCAGTACTTC. This translates into CASSPPGDSYEQYF.

In this sample, this clone turned up a few times. The chain is built from TRBV2 and TRBJ1-2; unclear D gene. The CDR3 contains 12 residues. From germline, CDR1 is SNHLY and CDR2 FYNNEI. Trimming pared 2 bases from V and 8 bases from J, leaving 9 bases between. CDR3 amino acids: CASSESGWGYTF. CDR3 DNA: TGTGCCAGCAGTGAATCCGGCTGGGGCTACACCTTC.

Worth noting for this clone: The same CDR3 arises from other DNA sequences in this sample as well. The gene calls are TRBV2 and TRBJ1-1, with D possibly matching TRBD1 (6 bases). Trimming took 9 bases from V and 0 from J, leaving 11 bases between them. CDR3 length equals 13 residues. The germline V gene has CDR1 SNHLY and CDR2 FYNNEI. The DNA for the CDR3 is TGTGCCAGTAGGGGGTCAATGAACACTGAAGCTTTCTTT. It codes for CASRGSMNTEAFF.

A few counts support this clone. The J gene is TRBJ2-1, the V gene TRBV4-2; TRBD2 matches 9 bases. This CDR3 comprises 16 residues. Germline loops: CDR1 LGHNA, CDR2 YNFKEQ. V dropped 0 bases and J dropped 12; count of bases not matched to a gene: 12. This chain's CDR3 is CASSQDLGASGNRQFF. CDR3 bases: TGTGCCAGCAGCCAAGATCTGGGGGCTAGCGGGAATCGGCAGTTCTTC.

J is TRBJ1-1 and V is TRBV6-6, with 8 bases identical to TRBD1. Germline assignment: CDR1 MNHNY and CDR2 SVGAGI (reference sequence). The ends lost 6 bases at V and 5 bases at J; junction bases unmatched: 8. This CDR3 spans 14 amino acids. The CDR3 nucleotides are TGTGCCAGCAGCCGGTTACAGGGGGTTACTGAAGCTTTCTTT. Protein sequence: CASSRLQGVTEAFF.

The genes are TRBV5-5 and TRBJ1-2; 12 nucleotides agree with TRBD1. This CDR3 comprises 15 residues. CDR1 is SGHKS and CDR2 is YYEKEE in the germline V gene (reference sequence). The ends lost 0 bases at V and 7 bases at J; junction bases unmatched: 4. Written as DNA, the CDR3 is TGTGCCAGCAGCTTGGCCGGGGACAGGGGGCTTGGCTACACCTTC. Its protein product is CASSLAGDRGLGYTF.

This chain links TRBV10-2 with TRBJ2-3; D gene unclear. V gave up 3 bases and J gave up 8 bases, with 9 bases separating them. The CDR3 is made up of 12 amino acids. Germline V gene lookup returns CDR1 WSHSY and CDR2 SAAADI. In DNA form, the CDR3 reads TGCGCCAGCAGTGACTTCCGTGGTACGCAGTATTTT. Its translation: CASSDFRGTQYF.

The chain uses TRBV19 and TRBJ1-2; TRBD1 matches 8 bases. Germline V lookup: CDR1 LNHDA, CDR2 SQIVND (reference sequence). The CDR3 covers 15 residues. J gave up 4 bases and V 3 bases, and 7 bases lay outside the gene matches. CDR3 in amino acids: CASSMRHRGVYGYTF. CDR3 DNA: TGTGCCAGTAGTATGAGACACAGGGGGGTCTATGGCTACACCTTC.

The chain links TRBV2 to TRBJ1-2; no clear D. CDR3 length: 15 residues. Germline V lookup: CDR1 SNHLY, CDR2 FYNNEI. The V end was cut by 5 bases, the J end by 5 bases, with 18 bases between. Here the CDR3 DNA reads TGTGCCAGCAGTAAAGGGTCCCTCTCCTTTTATGGCTACACCTTC. Protein product: CASSKGSLSFYGYTF.

The rearrangement uses TRBV11-2 and TRBJ2-3, with 8 nucleotides matching TRBD2. After removal of 2 bases from V and 3 bases from J, the junction contained 4 bases not matched to a gene. The CDR3 runs to 15 residues. Germline V gene lookup returns CDR1 SGHAT and CDR2 FQNNGV. The CDR3 here is CASSLNAGGTDTQYF. CDR3 nucleotide sequence: TGTGCCAGCAGCTTAAATGCGGGGGGTACAGATACGCAGTATTTT.

This rearrangement joins TRBV2 to TRBJ2-4, with D possibly being TRBD2 (6 bases). CDR3 length: 13 residues. V was clipped by 8 bases and J by 1 base, with 9 bases between them. The germline CDR1 and CDR2 sequences are SNHLY and FYNNEI. The CDR3: CASSGLAKNIQYF. The CDR3 region has the DNA TGTGCCAGCTCGGGACTGGCCAAAAACATTCAGTACTTC.

The chain combines TRBV19 with TRBJ2-5; D is perhaps TRBD1 (6 bases). Germline CDR1 reads LNHDA; CDR2 reads SQIVND (reference sequence). The CDR3 sequence is 13 residues long. Trimming removed 3 bases from V and 2 bases from J, with 7 bases in between. CDR3 residues: CASSMDRQETQYF. The CDR3 coding sequence is TGTGCCAGTAGTATGGACAGACAAGAGACCCAGTACTTC.

This chain connects TRBV11-2 to TRBJ2-2; 8 nucleotides line up with TRBD2. The CDR3 consists of 16 residues. Germline V gene sequence: CDR1 SGHAT, CDR2 FQNNGV. The junction had 12 bases not matched to a gene; V was cut back by 7 bases and J by 5 bases. The CDR3 is CASTLYGLAVTGELFF. The DNA of the CDR3 is TGTGCCAGCACCCTCTACGGACTAGCAGTGACCGGGGAGCTGTTTTTT.

This clone turned up a few times. The CDR3 sequence: CASSLGLDRGREQYF. In DNA, the CDR3 is TGTGCCAGCAGCTTAGGGTTGGACAGGGGGCGCGAGCAGTACTTC. The chain has TRBV5-4 and TRBJ2-7, with 11 bases aligning to TRBD1. Per germline, CDR1 SGHNT and CDR2 YYREEE (reference sequence). V gave up 2 bases and J gave up 6 bases; unmatched junction bases: 7. CDR3 length: 15 residues.

The chain uses TRBV11-2 and TRBJ2-5, with TRBD2 identical over 11 bases. V shed 4 bases and J 0 bases; nucleotides not matched to a gene: 13. Germline CDR1 and CDR2: SGHAT and FQNNGV. CDR3 length equals 19 residues. CDR3 in amino acids: CASSSFRLHSGGDQETQYF. The CDR3 DNA follows: TGTGCCAGCAGCTCTTTCCGGCTCCATAGCGGGGGGGACCAAGAGACCCAGTACTTC.

This chain joins TRBV29-1 and TRBJ1-3; 10 nucleotides agree with TRBD1. The length of the CDR3 is 15 residues. From germline, CDR1 is SQVTM and CDR2 ANQGSEA. The junction had 8 bases not matched to a gene; V was cut back by 7 bases and J by 2 bases. The DNA of the CDR3 is TGCAGCGCGACAGGGGGCGACTTGGCTGGAAACACCATATATTTT. This encodes CSATGGDLAGNTIYF.

The V call is TRBV11-2, the J call TRBJ2-7, with D hard to call. This CDR3 has 13 amino acids. The germline gives CDR1 SGHAT, CDR2 FQNNGV. V was shortened by 5 bases and J by 6 bases, with 14 bases between the two germline ends. CDR3 residues: CASSNVMALEQYF. CDR3 DNA sequence: TGTGCCAGCAGCAACGTTATGGCCCTCGAGCAGTACTTC.

V and J are TRBV7-2 and TRBJ2-6, with 7 nucleotides matching TRBD2. Per germline, CDR1 SGHTA and CDR2 FQGNSA. Trimming at V came to 2 bases and at J to 3 bases, leaving 13 bases not matched to a gene. The CDR3 is 19 residues long. CDR3 in amino acids: CASSLRARMGEGGANVLTF. The CDR3 nucleotides read TGTGCCAGCAGCTTACGGGCCAGGATGGGGGAGGGTGGGGCCAACGTCCTGACTTTC.

This clone was seen once. The V and J genes are TRBV27 and TRBJ2-7, with 8 bases lining up with TRBD1. CDR3 length: 13 residues. CDR1 and CDR2 from the germline V gene are MNHEY and SMNVEV (reference sequence). Germline trimming cut 6 bases from V and 4 bases from J; bases unmatched to any gene: 5. CDR3 sequence: CASSQQGAYEQYF. CDR3 in DNA: TGTGCCAGCAGCCAGCAGGGGGCGTACGAGCAGTACTTC.

This chain connects TRBV7-9 to TRBJ2-5; 7 nucleotides agree with TRBD2. Germline V lookup: CDR1 SEHNR, CDR2 FQNEAQ (reference sequence). CDR3 length: 14 residues. The trim removed 4 bases at V and 5 bases at J, leaving 7 bases unmatched. The CDR3 sequence: CASSSKGGGETQYF. CDR3 DNA sequence: TGTGCCAGCAGCTCTAAGGGCGGGGGTGAGACCCAGTACTTC.

Regarding this clone: Other DNA sequences in this specimen translate into the identical CDR3. For the CDR3, the DNA is TGTGCCAGCTCACCGGACGGAAATCAGCCCCAGCATTTT. As protein: CASSPDGNQPQHF. The V call is TRBV18, the J call TRBJ1-5; D remains unclear. This CDR3 spans 13 amino acids. The germline CDR1 and CDR2 sequences are KGHSH and LQKENI. V lost 3 bases and J lost 4, with 7 bases in between.